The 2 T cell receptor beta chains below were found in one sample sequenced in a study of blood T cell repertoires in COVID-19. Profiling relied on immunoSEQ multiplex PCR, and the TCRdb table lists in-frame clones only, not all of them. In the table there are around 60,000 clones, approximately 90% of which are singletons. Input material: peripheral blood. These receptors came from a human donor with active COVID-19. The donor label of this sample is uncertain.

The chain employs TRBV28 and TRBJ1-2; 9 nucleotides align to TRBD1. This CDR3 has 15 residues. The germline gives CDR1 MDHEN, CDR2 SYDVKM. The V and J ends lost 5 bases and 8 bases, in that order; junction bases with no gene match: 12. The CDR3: CASSMTPDRGGGYTF. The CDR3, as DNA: TGTGCCAGCAGTATGACCCCGGACAGGGGAGGAGGCTACACCTTC.

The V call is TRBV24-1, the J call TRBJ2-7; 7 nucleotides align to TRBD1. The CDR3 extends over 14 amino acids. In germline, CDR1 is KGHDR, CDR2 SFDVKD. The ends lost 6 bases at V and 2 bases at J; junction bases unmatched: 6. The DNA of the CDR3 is TGTGCCACCAGTTCGGGACAGAGAGCCTACGAGCAGTACTTC. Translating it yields CATSSGQRAYEQYF.